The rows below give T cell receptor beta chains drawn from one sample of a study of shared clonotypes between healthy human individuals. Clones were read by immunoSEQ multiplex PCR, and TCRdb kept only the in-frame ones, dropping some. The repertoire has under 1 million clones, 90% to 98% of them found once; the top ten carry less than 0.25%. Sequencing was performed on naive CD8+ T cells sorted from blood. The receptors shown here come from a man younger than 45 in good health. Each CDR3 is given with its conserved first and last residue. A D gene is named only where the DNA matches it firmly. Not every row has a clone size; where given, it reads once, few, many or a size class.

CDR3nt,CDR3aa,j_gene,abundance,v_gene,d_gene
TGCAGCGTTGAAGATCTAGCGGGGATAGAGCAGTTCTTC,CSVEDLAGIEQFF,TRBJ2-1,NA,TRBV29-1,TRBD2
TGTGCCAGCAGAGCACTAGCGGGAGTTGGAGAGACCCAGTACTTC,CASRALAGVGETQYF,TRBJ2-5,NA,TRBV11-2,TRBD2
TGCAGCGTTGAAGAATGGACGGGACAGGGACCCTACAATGAGCAGTTCTTC,CSVEEWTGQGPYNEQFF,TRBJ2-1,NA,TRBV29-1,TRBD1
TGTGCCACCAGCAGAGATATGACCTACGAGCAGTACTTC,CATSRDMTYEQYF,TRBJ2-7,NA,TRBV15,NA
TGTGCCAGCAGCGCCCCTCGGGAAGGGGCTAACACCGGGGAGCTGTTTTTT,CASSAPREGANTGELFF,TRBJ2-2,NA,TRBV5-5,NA
TGTGCCAGCAGCCAAGAGAGACAGTTCGTCCAAGAGACCCAGTACTTC,CASSQERQFVQETQYF,TRBJ2-5,NA,TRBV14,NA
TGTGCCAGCAGCCCCGTTGTAGGTAATGAGCAGTTCTTC,CASSPVVGNEQFF,TRBJ2-1,NA,TRBV27,NA
TGTGCCAGCAGGGAACTAGCGGTAGGCGAAGAGACCCAGTACTTC,CASRELAVGEETQYF,TRBJ2-5,NA,TRBV27,TRBD2
TGTGCCAGCAGCCCACACATCGACAGGGGCAGATCCTACAATGAGCAGTTCTTC,CASSPHIDRGRSYNEQFF,TRBJ2-1,NA,TRBV7-9,TRBD1
TGTGCCAGCAGCGTAGATAGCCGTCATCATGGCTACACCTTC,CASSVDSRHHGYTF,TRBJ1-2,NA,TRBV9,NA
TGTGCCAGCAGTCATGGAGGTAATGAAAAACTGTTTTTT,CASSHGGNEKLFF,TRBJ1-4,NA,TRBV25-1,NA
TGCAGCGTTGAAGACAATGAGCAGTTCTTC,CSVEDNEQFF,TRBJ2-1,NA,TRBV29-1,NA
TGTGCCAGCAGCTTAGAACGGACTAGCGTAACCTACGAGCAGTACTTC,CASSLERTSVTYEQYF,TRBJ2-7,NA,TRBV7-8,TRBD2
TGTGCCAGCATGCTAGCGGGCACCTACGAGCAGTACTTC,CASMLAGTYEQYF,TRBJ2-7,NA,TRBV6-6,TRBD2
TGCGCCAGCAGTGATGGGGTTGTTAGGTATGGCTACACCTTC,CASSDGVVRYGYTF,TRBJ1-2,NA,TRBV10-2,NA
TGTGCCAGCAGCCGGCGACCTAGCGGGAGCCTCAATGAGCAGTTCTTC,CASSRRPSGSLNEQFF,TRBJ2-1,NA,TRBV14,TRBD2
TGTGCCAGCAGTATCCTCACCGGGACTAGCATCTACGAGCAGTACTTC,CASSILTGTSIYEQYF,TRBJ2-7,NA,TRBV27,TRBD2
TGTGCCAGCAGCTTAGGACAGGCAGAGACCCAGTACTTC,CASSLGQAETQYF,TRBJ2-5,NA,TRBV5-6,TRBD1
TGCAGCGTTGCCGGCACCGACTCCTACAATGAGCAGTTCTTC,CSVAGTDSYNEQFF,TRBJ2-1,NA,TRBV29-1,NA
TGTGCCACCCCCTTCGTCAGGACCCAGTACTTC,CATPFVRTQYF,TRBJ2-5,once,TRBV27,NA
TGTGCCAGCAGCCCTTTCCCGGGACTAGTAGTCTATGAGCAGTTCTTC,CASSPFPGLVVYEQFF,TRBJ2-1,NA,TRBV7-9,TRBD2
TGTGCCATCAGTGAGTCGGATAGCGGGAGTAGACCCAATGAGCAGTTCTTC,CAISESDSGSRPNEQFF,TRBJ2-1,NA,TRBV10-3,TRBD2
TGCAGCGTTGGAGACCGGGTGGCTTTCTTT,CSVGDRVAFF,TRBJ1-1,few,TRBV29-1,NA
TGTGCCACCACAGTGGCCCCTAGCTCCTACGAGCAGTACTTC,CATTVAPSSYEQYF,TRBJ2-7,NA,TRBV10-3,NA
TGTGCCAGCAGTGAGGGTGAGCAGTACTTC,CASSEGEQYF,TRBJ2-7,NA,TRBV25-1,NA
TGCGCCAGCAGCTTGGCCCTTACGGGCGGCTACACCTTC,CASSLALTGGYTF,TRBJ1-2,NA,TRBV5-1,NA
TGTGCCAGCAGCCCCTCACAGTTGGACACCGGGGAGCTGTTTTTT,CASSPSQLDTGELFF,TRBJ2-2,NA,TRBV7-9,NA